The 23 T cell receptor beta chains reported below all come from one sample, sequenced in a study of T cells in Graves' hyperthyroidism and ophthalmopathy. Amplified TCR beta CDR3 regions derived from RNA transcripts. TCR CDR3 underwent first-round RT-PCR with the HTBI primer set. TCRdb processed the multiplex PCR reads anew with MiXCR; each CDR3 protein has one entry. The table has hundreds of thousands of distinct CDR3 sequences, 15% to 18% seen once; the top ten hold roughly 7.7%. Sequencing was done on a sample of blood. These receptors all come from a woman under 30 with Graves' hyperthyroidism.

This sequence joins TRBV7-2 and TRBJ1-2; 7 positions match TRBD1. With 5 bases clipped from V and 0 bases from J, the junction kept 9 bases outside the gene matches. The CDR3 consists of 16 residues. Germline V CDR1 and CDR2: SGHTA, FQGNSA. The CDR3 spells CASSTGQALANYGYTF. DNA of the CDR3: TGTGCCAGCAGCACCGGACAGGCTTTAGCTAACTATGGCTACACCTTC.

This clonotype has at least ten counts. The chain joins TRBV5-5 to TRBJ1-5; weak D call: TRBD1 (6 bases). V lost 4 bases to trimming and J lost 7 bases, with 24 bases between them. CDR3 length equals 17 residues. The germline V gene encodes CDR1 SGHKS and CDR2 YYEKEE (reference sequence). CDR3 loop: CASSASRGGRPRQPQHF. CDR3 in DNA: TGTGCCAGCAGCGCCAGCCGGGGGGGCCGACCACGGCAGCCCCAGCATTTT. Complete variable domain (other parts from reference TRBV5-5 and TRBJ1-5): DAGVTQSPTHLIKTRGQQVTLRCSPISGHKSVSWYQQVLGQGPQFIFQYYEKEERGRGNFPDRFSARQFPNYSSELNVNALLLGDSALYLCASSASRGGRPRQPQHFGDGTRLSIL.

This clonotype appeared many times. This chain connects TRBV5-1 to TRBJ1-1; D is undetermined. Trimming took 6 bases from V and 1 from J, leaving 16 bases between them. The CDR3 length is 15 residues. CDR1 is SGHRS and CDR2 is YFSETQ in the germline V gene. The CDR3 region has the DNA TGCGCCAGCACTGATCTCGGACGGGGGAACACTGAAGCTTTCTTT. Residues: CASTDLGRGNTEAFF.

V usage is TRBV28 and J usage is TRBJ2-1; 10 nucleotides match TRBD1. Per the germline V gene, CDR1 is MDHEN and CDR2 is SYDVKM. CDR3 length: 15 amino acids. V lost 7 bases and J lost 6; bases outside the gene matches: 9. The chain's CDR3 is CASIPGTGDFNEQFF. The CDR3 DNA follows: TGTGCCAGCATACCCGGGACAGGGGATTTCAATGAGCAGTTCTTC.

This clonotype was observed a few times. This chain uses TRBV27 with TRBJ2-5; TRBD2 matches at 7 bases. The V and J ends lost 3 bases and 1 base, in that order; junction bases with no gene match: 5. CDR1 MNHEY and CDR2 SMNVEV come from the germline V gene (reference sequence). This CDR3 region has 15 residues. Here the CDR3 reads CASSLGGSIQETQYF. The CDR3 nucleotides read TGTGCCAGCAGTTTGGGCGGGAGTATCCAAGAGACCCAGTACTTC.

As concerns this clonotype: At one end, the junction sequence differs from germline, possibly due to a read error. The rearrangement joins TRBV6-9 to TRBJ1-6; perhaps TRBD1 as D (5 bases). Germline V gene data show CDR1 as MNHGY and CDR2 as SVAAGI. The CDR3 runs to 18 residues. The CDR3 sequence is CASTYEAPAGPYNSPLHF. The DNA of the CDR3 is TGTGCCAGCACTTATGAGGCTCCGGCAGGGCCATATAATTCACCCCTCCACTTT.

The chain carries TRBV11-3 and TRBJ2-2, with TRBD2 matching 8 bases. V shed 2 bases and J 5 bases; nucleotides not matched to a gene: 10. From germline, CDR1 is SGHNT and CDR2 YENEEA. The CDR3 is made up of 17 amino acids. CDR3 sequence reads: CASSLYPTPGGTGELFF. CDR3 sequence (DNA): TGTGCCAGCAGCTTATACCCCACTCCGGGGGGGACCGGGGAGCTGTTTTTT.

The chain recombines TRBV19 with TRBJ2-4; a possible D gene is TRBD1 (7 bases). With 4 bases removed from V and 3 bases from J, the gap between germline ends came to 10 bases. Germline CDR1 and CDR2: LNHDA and SQIVND (reference sequence). CDR3 length: 14 residues. The CDR3 region is CASSNRGGKNIQYF. The CDR3, as DNA: TGTGCCAGTAGTAACAGGGGAGGCAAAAACATTCAGTACTTC.

This clonotype has at least ten counts. V and J are TRBV2 and TRBJ1-6; a possible D gene is TRBD1 (5 bases). The ends were cut back, 5 bases at V and 6 bases at J, with 11 bases in the middle. The CDR3 loop spans 14 amino acids. CDR1 SNHLY and CDR2 FYNNEI come from the germline V gene. CDR3 loop: CASSSVRVNSPLHF. CDR3 DNA sequence: TGTGCCAGCAGTAGTGTCAGGGTTAATTCACCCCTCCACTTT.

This clonotype was counted only a few times. The chain couples TRBV15 to TRBJ2-7, with a tentative D call TRBD2 (6 bases). Germline V gene data show CDR1 as LNHNV and CDR2 as YYDKDF (reference sequence). V shed 0 bases and J shed 2 bases, with 8 bases lying between them. The CDR3 has 14 residues. As DNA, the CDR3 is TGTGCCACCAGCAGAGAGCGGGATACCTACGAGCAGTACTTC. It codes for CATSRERDTYEQYF.

V gene TRBV20-1 combines with J gene TRBJ2-4; 9 positions match TRBD2. The germline gives CDR1 DFQATT, CDR2 SNEGSKA (reference sequence). The trim removed 2 bases at V and 0 bases at J, leaving 5 bases unmatched. This CDR3 has 16 residues. CDR3 sequence: CSARIAGELAKNIQYF. The DNA for the CDR3 is TGCAGTGCTAGAATAGCGGGGGAACTAGCCAAAAACATTCAGTACTTC.

This clonotype was seen at least ten times. The CDR3 spells CASISGSSYEQFF. CDR3 sequence (DNA): TGTGCCAGCATAAGCGGGAGCAGCTATGAGCAGTTCTTC. The chain is built from TRBV12-3 or TRBV12-4 and TRBJ2-1; 8 bases agree with TRBD2. CDR3 size: 13 residues. Trimming at V came to 7 bases and at J to 8 bases, leaving 7 bases not matched to a gene.

The table lists this clonotype with many counts. The chain joins TRBV2 to TRBJ1-5; maybe TRBD1 (6 bases). Trimming pared 5 bases from V and 3 bases from J, leaving 11 bases between. CDR3 length: 14 amino acids. CDR1 is SNHLY, CDR2 FYNNEI, per germline. CDR3 sequence: CASSWTVYNQPQHF. DNA for the CDR3: TGTGCCAGCAGTTGGACAGTGTACAATCAGCCCCAGCATTTT. Looking up the rest from reference TRBV2 and TRBJ1-5 gives the full variable domain: EPEVTQTPSHQVTQMGQEVILRCVPISNHLYFYWYRQILGQKVEFLVSFYNNEISEKSEIFDDQFSVERPDGSNFTLKIRSTKLEDSAMYFCASSWTVYNQPQHFGDGTRLSIL.

This clonotype has at least ten counts. The rearrangement uses TRBV5-1 and TRBJ1-5; D not resolved. The length of the CDR3 is 17 residues. Per the germline V gene, CDR1 is SGHRS and CDR2 is YFSETQ. V was cut by 0 bases and J by 2 bases, with 15 bases left in between. The CDR3 DNA sequence: TGCGCCAGCAGCTTGGAGCCAAATGACATCGGCAATCAGCCCCAGCATTTT. As protein: CASSLEPNDIGNQPQHF.

This clonotype was seen many times. J is TRBJ2-5 and V is TRBV6-1; no clear D. The CDR3 runs to 17 residues. CDR1 and CDR2 from the germline V gene are MNHNS and SASEGT. The germline V and J ends were trimmed by 4 bases and 6 bases, with 24 bases remaining between them. As DNA, the CDR3 is TGTGCCAGCAGTGTCTTACGGTCCCCGGGCCCGGTACAGACCCAGTACTTC. This encodes CASSVLRSPGPVQTQYF.

The chain carries TRBV20-1 and TRBJ1-2; D possibly corresponds to TRBD1 (5 bases). CDR3 length equals 12 residues. From germline, CDR1 is DFQATT and CDR2 SNEGSKA (reference sequence). Trimming cost V 5 bases and J 4 bases, with 11 bases left between them. Written as DNA, the CDR3 is TGCAGTGCTGGAGGGGCGGGCTATGGCTACACCTTC. Translating it yields CSAGGAGYGYTF.

This clonotype appeared many times. The rearrangement joins TRBV30 to TRBJ1-1; D may be TRBD1 (5 bases). Germline CDR1 GTSNPN, CDR2 SVGIG (reference sequence). The CDR3 sequence is 13 residues long. Trimming removed 3 bases from V and 4 bases from J, with 12 bases in between. The CDR3 reads CAWRPGPGTEAFF. The CDR3 nucleotides are TGTGCCTGGAGACCGGGGCCGGGCACTGAAGCTTTCTTT.

This clonotype was observed at least ten times. The rearrangement uses TRBV27 and TRBJ1-1; D gene unclear. The CDR3 consists of 13 residues. Germline V gives CDR1 MNHEY, CDR2 SMNVEV (reference sequence). V was shortened by 5 bases and J by 0 bases, with 7 bases between the two germline ends. The CDR3 reads CASSTVMNTEAFF. The CDR3 DNA is TGTGCCAGCAGTACAGTGATGAACACTGAAGCTTTCTTT.

The table lists this clonotype with many counts. The V and J genes are TRBV27 and TRBJ1-5, with D possibly being TRBD1 (6 bases). Per the germline V gene, CDR1 is MNHEY and CDR2 is SMNVEV (reference sequence). CDR3 length: 15 residues. V lost 3 bases and J lost 0, with 9 bases in between. Here the CDR3 DNA reads TGTGCCAGCAGTTTCGGACAGTATAGCAATCAGCCCCAGCATTTT. This translates into CASSFGQYSNQPQHF.

This clonotype was seen at least ten times. V is TRBV29-1 and J is TRBJ2-1; D is uncertain. Trimming left V 3 bases short and J 0 bases short, with 15 bases between. CDR1 and CDR2 (germline): SQVTM, ANQGSEA. The CDR3 loop spans 16 amino acids. The CDR3 coding sequence is TGCAGCGTTGAGGGTCTTCCCGTGAGCTCCTACAATGAGCAGTTCTTC. It is translated as CSVEGLPVSSYNEQFF.

On this clonotype itself: A much larger clone differs by one base, so this may be a read error. This rearrangement joins TRBV19 to TRBJ2-2; the match to TRBD2 covers 9 bases. CDR1 is LNHDA and CDR2 is SQIVND in the germline V gene (reference sequence). This CDR3 has 17 residues. Trimming removed 6 bases from V and 3 bases from J; junction bases left unmatched: 11. The CDR3: CASSRLGPSGDTGELFF. The CDR3 nucleotides read TGTGCCAGTAGCAGATTGGGGCCTAGCGGGGACACCGGGGAGCTGTTTTTT.

This clonotype was counted at least ten times. The chain joins TRBV29-1 to TRBJ1-2, with D hard to call. This CDR3 has 13 residues. Trimming pared 5 bases from V and 7 bases from J, leaving 17 bases between. Germline V gene data show CDR1 as SQVTM and CDR2 as ANQGSEA. CDR3 loop: CSVFGGISPGYTF. In nucleotides, the CDR3 is TGCAGCGTTTTCGGCGGTATATCTCCTGGCTACACCTTC. Together with reference TRBV29-1 and TRBJ1-2, the CDR3 gives the full variable domain: SAVISQKPSRDICQRGTSLTIQCQVDSQVTMMFWYRQQPGQSLTLIATANQGSEATYESGFVIDKFPISRPNLTFSTLTVSNMSPEDSSIYLCSVFGGISPGYTFGSGTRLTVV.

This clonotype was picked up a small number of times. This chain uses TRBV6-2 or TRBV6-3 with TRBJ2-6; weak D call: TRBD1 (6 bases). The V end was cut by 7 bases, the J end by 3 bases, with 13 bases between. CDR3 size: 15 residues. Germline-derived CDR1 and CDR2 are MNHEY and SVGEGT. CDR3 sequence reads: CASTPGADGANVLTF. For the CDR3, the DNA is TGTGCCAGCACCCCAGGGGCCGATGGGGCCAACGTCCTGACTTTC.